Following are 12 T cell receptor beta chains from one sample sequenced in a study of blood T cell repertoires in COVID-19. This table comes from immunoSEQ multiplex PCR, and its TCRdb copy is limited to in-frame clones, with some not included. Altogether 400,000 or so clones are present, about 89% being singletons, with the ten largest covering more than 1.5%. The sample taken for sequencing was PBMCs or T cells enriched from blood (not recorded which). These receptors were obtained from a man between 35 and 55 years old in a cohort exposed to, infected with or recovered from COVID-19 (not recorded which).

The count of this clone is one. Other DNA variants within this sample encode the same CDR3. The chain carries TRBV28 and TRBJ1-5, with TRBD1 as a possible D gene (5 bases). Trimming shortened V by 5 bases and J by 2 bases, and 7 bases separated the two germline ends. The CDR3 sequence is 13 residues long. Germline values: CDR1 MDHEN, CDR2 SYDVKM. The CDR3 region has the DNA TGTGCCAGCAGTACGGGGGGCAATCAGCCCCAGCATTTT. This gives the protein CASSTGGNQPQHF.

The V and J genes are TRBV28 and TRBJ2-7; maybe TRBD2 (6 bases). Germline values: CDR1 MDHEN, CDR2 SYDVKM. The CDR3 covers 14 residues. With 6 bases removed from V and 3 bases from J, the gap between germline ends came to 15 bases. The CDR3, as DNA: TGTGCCAGCAGGGCCGGGACTCTCGTCTACGAGCAGTACTTC. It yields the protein CASRAGTLVYEQYF. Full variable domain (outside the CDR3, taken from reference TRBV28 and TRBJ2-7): DVKVTQSSRYLVKRTGEKVFLECVQDMDHENMFWYRQDPGLGLRLIYFSYDVKMKEKGDIPEGYSVSREKKERFSLILESASTNQTSMYLCASRAGTLVYEQYFGPGTRLTVT.

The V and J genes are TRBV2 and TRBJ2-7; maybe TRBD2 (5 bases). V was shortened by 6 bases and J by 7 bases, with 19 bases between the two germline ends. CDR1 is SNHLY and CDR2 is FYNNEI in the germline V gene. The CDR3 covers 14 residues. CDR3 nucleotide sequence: TGTGCCAGCAGCGCAAGGCGGCCTGAGGGTGAGCAGTACTTC. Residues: CASSARRPEGEQYF.

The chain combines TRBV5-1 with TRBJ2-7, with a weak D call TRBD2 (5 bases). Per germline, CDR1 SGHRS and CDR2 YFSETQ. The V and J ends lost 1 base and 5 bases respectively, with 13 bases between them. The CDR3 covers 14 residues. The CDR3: CASSLSPRVNEQYF. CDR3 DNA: TGCGCCAGCAGCTTGAGCCCGAGGGTGAACGAGCAGTACTTC.

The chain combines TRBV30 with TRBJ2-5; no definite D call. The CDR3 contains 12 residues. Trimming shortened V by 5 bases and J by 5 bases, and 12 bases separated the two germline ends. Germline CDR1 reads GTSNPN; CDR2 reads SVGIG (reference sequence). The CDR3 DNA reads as TGTGCCTGGCTTAGCCGTTCGGAGACCCAGTACTTC. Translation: CAWLSRSETQYF.

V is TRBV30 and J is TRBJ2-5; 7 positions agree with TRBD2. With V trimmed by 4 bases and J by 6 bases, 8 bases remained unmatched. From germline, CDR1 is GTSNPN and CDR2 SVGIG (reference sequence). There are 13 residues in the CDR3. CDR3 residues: CAWNGGSGQTQYF. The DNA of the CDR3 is TGTGCCTGGAACGGCGGGAGTGGGCAGACCCAGTACTTC.

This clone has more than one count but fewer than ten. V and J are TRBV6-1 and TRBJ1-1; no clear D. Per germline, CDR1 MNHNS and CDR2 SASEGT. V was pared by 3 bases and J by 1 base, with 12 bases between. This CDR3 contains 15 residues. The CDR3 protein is CASSDMVSRNTEAFF. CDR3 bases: TGTGCCAGCAGTGATATGGTGTCCAGGAACACTGAAGCTTTCTTT.

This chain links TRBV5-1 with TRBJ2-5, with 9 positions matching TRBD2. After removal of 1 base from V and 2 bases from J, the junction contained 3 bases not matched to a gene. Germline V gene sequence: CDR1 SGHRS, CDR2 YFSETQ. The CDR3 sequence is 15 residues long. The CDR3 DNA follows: TGCGCCAGCAGCTTGTTTCTAGCGGGGCAAGAGACCCAGTACTTC. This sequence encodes CASSLFLAGQETQYF.

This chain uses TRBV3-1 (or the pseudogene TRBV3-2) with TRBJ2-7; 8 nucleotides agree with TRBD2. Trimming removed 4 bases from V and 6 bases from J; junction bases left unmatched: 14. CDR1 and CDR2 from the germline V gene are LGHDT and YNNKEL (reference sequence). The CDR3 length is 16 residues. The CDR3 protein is CASSPRVAGGSSEQYF. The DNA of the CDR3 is TGTGCCAGCAGCCCCCGTGTTGCGGGAGGCTCGTCCGAGCAGTACTTC.

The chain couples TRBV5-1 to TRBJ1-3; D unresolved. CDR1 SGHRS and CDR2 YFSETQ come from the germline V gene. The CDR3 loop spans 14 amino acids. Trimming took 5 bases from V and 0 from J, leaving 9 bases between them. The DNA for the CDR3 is TGCGCCAGCAGGCCACAGTTCTCTGGAAACACCATATATTTT. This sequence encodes CASRPQFSGNTIYF.

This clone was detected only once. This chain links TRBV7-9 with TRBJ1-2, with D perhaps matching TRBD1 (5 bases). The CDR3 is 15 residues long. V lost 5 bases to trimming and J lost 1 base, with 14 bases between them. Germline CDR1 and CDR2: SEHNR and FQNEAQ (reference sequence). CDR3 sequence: CASSPEYRSNYGYTF. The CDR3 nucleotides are TGTGCCAGCAGCCCAGAATACAGGAGTAACTATGGCTACACCTTC.

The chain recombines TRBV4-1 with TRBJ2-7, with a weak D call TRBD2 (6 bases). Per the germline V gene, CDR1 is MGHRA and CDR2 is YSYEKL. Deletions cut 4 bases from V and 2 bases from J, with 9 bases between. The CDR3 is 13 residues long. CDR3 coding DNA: TGCGCCAGCAGCCCCAGACTAGCCTACGAGCAGTACTTC. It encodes CASSPRLAYEQYF.